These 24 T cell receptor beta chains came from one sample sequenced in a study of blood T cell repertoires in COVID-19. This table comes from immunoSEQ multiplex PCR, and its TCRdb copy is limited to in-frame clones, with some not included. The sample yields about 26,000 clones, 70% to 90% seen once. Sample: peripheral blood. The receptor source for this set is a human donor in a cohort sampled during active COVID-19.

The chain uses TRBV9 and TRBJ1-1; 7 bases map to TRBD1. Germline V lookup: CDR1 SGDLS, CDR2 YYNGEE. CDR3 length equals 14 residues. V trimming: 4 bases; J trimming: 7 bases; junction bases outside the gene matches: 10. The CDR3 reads CASSPNTGAGEAFF. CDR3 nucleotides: TGTGCCAGCAGCCCCAATACAGGGGCTGGTGAAGCTTTCTTT.

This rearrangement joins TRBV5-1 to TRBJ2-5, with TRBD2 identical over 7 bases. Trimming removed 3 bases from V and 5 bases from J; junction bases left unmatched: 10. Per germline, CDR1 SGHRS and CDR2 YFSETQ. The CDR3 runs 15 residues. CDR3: CASSSAGTGGETQYF. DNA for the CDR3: TGCGCCAGCAGCTCAGCCGGGACCGGGGGGGAGACCCAGTACTTC.

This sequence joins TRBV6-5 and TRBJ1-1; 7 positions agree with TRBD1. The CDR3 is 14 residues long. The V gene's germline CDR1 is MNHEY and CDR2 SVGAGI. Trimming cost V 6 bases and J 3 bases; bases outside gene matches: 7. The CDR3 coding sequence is TGTGCCAGCAGGGGACAGTCCGGGGACACTGAAGCTTTCTTT. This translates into CASRGQSGDTEAFF.

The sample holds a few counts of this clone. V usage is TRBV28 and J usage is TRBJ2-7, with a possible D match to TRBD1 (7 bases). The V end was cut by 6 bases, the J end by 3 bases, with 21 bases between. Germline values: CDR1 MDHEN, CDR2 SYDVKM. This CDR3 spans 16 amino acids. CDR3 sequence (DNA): TGTGCCAGCAGCCGGACAGGTAGGAGGGGGAACTACGAGCAGTACTTC. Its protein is CASSRTGRRGNYEQYF.

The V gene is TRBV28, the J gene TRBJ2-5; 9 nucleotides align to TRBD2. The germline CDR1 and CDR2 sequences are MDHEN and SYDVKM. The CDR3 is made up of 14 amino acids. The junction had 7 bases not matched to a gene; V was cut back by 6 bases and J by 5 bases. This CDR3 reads CASSPPSGRETQYF. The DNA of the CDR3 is TGTGCCAGCAGCCCCCCGAGCGGGAGGGAGACCCAGTACTTC.

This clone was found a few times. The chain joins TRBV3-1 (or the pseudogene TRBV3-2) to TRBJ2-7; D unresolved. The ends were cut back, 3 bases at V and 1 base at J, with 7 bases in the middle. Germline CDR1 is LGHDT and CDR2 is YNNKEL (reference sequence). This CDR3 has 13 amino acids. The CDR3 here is CASSQGRSYEQYF. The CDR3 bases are TGTGCCAGCAGCCAGGGCAGGTCCTACGAGCAGTACTTC.

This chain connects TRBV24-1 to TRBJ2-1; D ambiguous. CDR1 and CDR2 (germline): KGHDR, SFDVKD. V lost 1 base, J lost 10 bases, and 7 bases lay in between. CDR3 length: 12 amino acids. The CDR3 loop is CATSDFTQEQFF. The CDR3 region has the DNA TGTGCCACCAGTGATTTTACGCAGGAGCAGTTCTTC.

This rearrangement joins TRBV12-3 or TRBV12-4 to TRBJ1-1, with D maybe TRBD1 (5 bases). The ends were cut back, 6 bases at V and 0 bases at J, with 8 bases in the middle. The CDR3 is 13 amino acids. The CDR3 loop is CASSLQVNTEAFF. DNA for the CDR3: TGTGCCAGCAGCCTACAGGTGAACACTGAAGCTTTCTTT.

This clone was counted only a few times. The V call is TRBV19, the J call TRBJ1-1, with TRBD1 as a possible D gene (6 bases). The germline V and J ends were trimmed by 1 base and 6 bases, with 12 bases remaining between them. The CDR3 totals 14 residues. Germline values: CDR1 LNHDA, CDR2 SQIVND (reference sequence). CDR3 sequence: CASSIGQGPSEAFF. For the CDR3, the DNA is TGTGCCAGTAGTATAGGCCAGGGGCCATCTGAAGCTTTCTTT.

CDR3 in DNA: TGTGCCCCTAGCAAGTTATCCATAGAAAATTCACCCCTCCACTTT. Its translation: CAPSKLSIENSPLHF. The chain is built from TRBV2 and TRBJ1-6; unclear D gene. The CDR3 totals 15 residues. Germline assignment: CDR1 SNHLY and CDR2 FYNNEI. Trimming took off 11 bases at V and 7 bases at J, with 21 bases between the two ends.

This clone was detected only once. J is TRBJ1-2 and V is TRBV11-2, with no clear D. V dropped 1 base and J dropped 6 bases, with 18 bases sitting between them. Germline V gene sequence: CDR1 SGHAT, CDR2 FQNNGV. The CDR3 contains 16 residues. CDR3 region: CASSLGLVTAANGYTF. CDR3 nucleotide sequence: TGTGCCAGCAGCTTAGGGCTAGTGACGGCTGCAAATGGCTACACCTTC.

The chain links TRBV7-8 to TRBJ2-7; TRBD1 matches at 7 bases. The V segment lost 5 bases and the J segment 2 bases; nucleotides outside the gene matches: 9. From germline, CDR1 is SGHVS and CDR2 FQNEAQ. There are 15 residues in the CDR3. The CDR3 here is CASSLDRVGTYEQYF. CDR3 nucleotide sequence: TGTGCCAGCAGCCTCGACAGGGTAGGGACCTACGAGCAGTACTTC.

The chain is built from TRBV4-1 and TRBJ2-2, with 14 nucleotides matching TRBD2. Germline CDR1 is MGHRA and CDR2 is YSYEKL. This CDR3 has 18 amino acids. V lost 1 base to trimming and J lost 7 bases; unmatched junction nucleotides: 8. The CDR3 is CASSQGGLAGVGIGELFF. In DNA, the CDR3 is TGCGCCAGCAGCCAAGGGGGACTAGCGGGGGTTGGGATCGGGGAGCTGTTTTTT.

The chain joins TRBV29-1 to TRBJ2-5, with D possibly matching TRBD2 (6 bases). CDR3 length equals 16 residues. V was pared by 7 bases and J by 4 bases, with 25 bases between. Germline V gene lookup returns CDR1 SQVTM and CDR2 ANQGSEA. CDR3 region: CSGGKSGSLGTETQYF. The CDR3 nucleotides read TGCAGCGGCGGGAAGTCGGGATCATTGGGGACAGAGACCCAGTACTTC.

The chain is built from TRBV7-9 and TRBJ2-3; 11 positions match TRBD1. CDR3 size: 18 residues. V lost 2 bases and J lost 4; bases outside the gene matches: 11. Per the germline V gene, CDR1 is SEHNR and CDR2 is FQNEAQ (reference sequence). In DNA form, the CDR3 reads TGTGCCAGCAGCTTAAGTCCTTGGGACAGGGGGTTTTCAGATACGCAGTATTTT. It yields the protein CASSLSPWDRGFSDTQYF.

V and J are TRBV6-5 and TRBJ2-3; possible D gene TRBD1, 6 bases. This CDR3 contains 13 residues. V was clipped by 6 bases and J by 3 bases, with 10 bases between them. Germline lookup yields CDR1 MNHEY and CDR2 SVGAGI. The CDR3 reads CASRSGQTDTQYF. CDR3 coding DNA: TGTGCCAGCAGAAGCGGACAGACAGATACGCAGTATTTT.

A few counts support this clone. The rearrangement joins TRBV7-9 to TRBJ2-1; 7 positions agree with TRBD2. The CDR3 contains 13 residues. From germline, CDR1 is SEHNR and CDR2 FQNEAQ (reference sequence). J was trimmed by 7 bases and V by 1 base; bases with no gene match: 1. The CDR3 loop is CASSLGGGNEQFF. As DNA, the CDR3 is TGTGCCAGCAGCTTAGGGGGAGGGAATGAGCAGTTCTTC.

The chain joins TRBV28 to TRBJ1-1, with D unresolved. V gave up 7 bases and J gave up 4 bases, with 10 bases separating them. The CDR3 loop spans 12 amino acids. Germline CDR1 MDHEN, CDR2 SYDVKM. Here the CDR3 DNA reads TGTGCCAGCACGGCGGGTTCCACTGAAGCTTTCTTT. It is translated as CASTAGSTEAFF.

In nucleotides, the CDR3 is TGTGCCAGCAGCTTGGTGGCCCCTTGGCTTCTCACTGAAGCTTTCTTT. This encodes CASSLVAPWLLTEAFF. The chain employs TRBV5-5 and TRBJ1-1; D gene unclear. The germline gives CDR1 SGHKS, CDR2 YYEKEE (reference sequence). The CDR3 runs to 16 residues. V shed 0 bases and J shed 4 bases, with 16 bases lying between them.

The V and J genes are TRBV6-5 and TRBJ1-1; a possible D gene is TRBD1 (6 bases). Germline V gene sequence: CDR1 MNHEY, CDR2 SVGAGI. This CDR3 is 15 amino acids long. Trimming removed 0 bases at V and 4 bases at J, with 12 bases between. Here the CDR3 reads CASSYSRGRVTEAFF. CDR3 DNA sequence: TGTGCCAGCAGTTACTCGAGGGGGAGAGTCACTGAAGCTTTCTTT.

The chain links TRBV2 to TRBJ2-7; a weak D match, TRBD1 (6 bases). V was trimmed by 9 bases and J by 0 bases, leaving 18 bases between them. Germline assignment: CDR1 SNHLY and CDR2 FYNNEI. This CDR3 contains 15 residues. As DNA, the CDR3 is TGTGCCAGTACTCTACAGGGTCGTAACTCCTACGAGCAGTACTTC. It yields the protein CASTLQGRNSYEQYF.

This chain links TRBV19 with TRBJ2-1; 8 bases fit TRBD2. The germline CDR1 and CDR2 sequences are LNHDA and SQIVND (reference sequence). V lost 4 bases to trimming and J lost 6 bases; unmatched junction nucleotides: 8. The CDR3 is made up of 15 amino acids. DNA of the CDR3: TGTGCCAGTAGTACTTGGCGGGGGGCTTCCAATGAGCAGTTCTTC. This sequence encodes CASSTWRGASNEQFF.

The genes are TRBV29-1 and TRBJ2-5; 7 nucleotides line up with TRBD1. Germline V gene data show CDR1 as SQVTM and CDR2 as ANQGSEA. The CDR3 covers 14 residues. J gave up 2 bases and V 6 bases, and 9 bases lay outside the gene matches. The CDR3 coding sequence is TGCAGCGTGGGAGACAGGGTCAGGCAAGAGACCCAGTACTTC. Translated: CSVGDRVRQETQYF.

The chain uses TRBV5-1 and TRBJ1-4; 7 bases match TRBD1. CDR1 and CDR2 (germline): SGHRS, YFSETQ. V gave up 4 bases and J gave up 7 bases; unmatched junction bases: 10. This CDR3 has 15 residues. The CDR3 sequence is CASSPSPGGGEKLFF. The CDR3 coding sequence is TGCGCCAGCAGCCCGAGCCCAGGGGGTGGTGAAAAACTGTTTTTT.